These 10 T cell receptor beta chains share one sample of origin, sequenced in a study of shared clonotypes between healthy human individuals. Here immunoSEQ multiplex PCR was the method, and the copy in TCRdb shows in-frame clones only, minus some. Of 980,000 or so clones in the sample, approximately 80% were seen once. Sequencing input: memory CD4+ T cells sorted from blood. The subset denotes: CD45RA-negative fraction. These receptors were collected from a man between 18 and 35 years old in good health.

The chain recombines TRBV28 with TRBJ2-7; 10 bases map to TRBD1. V was clipped by 7 bases and J by 4 bases; unmatched bases: 4. The CDR3 is 13 residues long. Germline V gene data show CDR1 as MDHEN and CDR2 as SYDVKM. This chain's CDR3 is CASKRDRGYEQYF. The CDR3 region has the DNA TGTGCCAGCAAAAGGGACAGGGGTTACGAGCAGTACTTC. Full variable domain (remainder filled in from reference TRBV28 and TRBJ2-7): DVKVTQSSRYLVKRTGEKVFLECVQDMDHENMFWYRQDPGLGLRLIYFSYDVKMKEKGDIPEGYSVSREKKERFSLILESASTNQTSMYLCASKRDRGYEQYFGPGTRLTVT.

J is TRBJ2-7 and V is TRBV15; the match to TRBD2 covers 8 bases. The V gene end was trimmed by 2 bases and the J gene end by 2 bases; junction bases not matched to a gene: 8. Germline V gene data show CDR1 as LNHNV and CDR2 as YYDKDF (reference sequence). This CDR3 has 16 residues. CDR3 amino acids: CATSRSRGATTYEQYF. In DNA form, the CDR3 reads TGTGCCACCAGCAGATCGCGGGGGGCGACAACCTACGAGCAGTACTTC.

The rearrangement joins TRBV6-5 to TRBJ1-6, with 8 nucleotides matching TRBD1. The CDR3 extends over 14 amino acids. Germline V CDR1 and CDR2: MNHEY, SVGAGI. The V and J ends lost 3 bases and 10 bases, in that order; junction bases with no gene match: 5. CDR3 protein: CASSYQGAQSPLHF. The CDR3 DNA is TGTGCCAGCAGTTATCAGGGGGCGCAGTCACCCCTCCACTTT.

This chain links TRBV14 with TRBJ2-3; unclear D gene. Germline V gene sequence: CDR1 SGHDN, CDR2 FVKESK. Trimming left V 8 bases short and J 0 bases short, with 12 bases between. This CDR3 has 14 amino acids. CDR3 sequence: CASQRRSSTDTQYF. The CDR3 bases are TGTGCCAGCCAACGACGGAGTAGCACAGATACGCAGTATTTT.

The gene calls are TRBV20-1 and TRBJ1-4, with D possibly being TRBD1 (5 bases). The V gene lost 5 bases and the J gene lost 8 bases, with 9 bases spanning the gap. This CDR3 contains 11 residues. Per the germline V gene, CDR1 is DFQATT and CDR2 is SNEGSKA (reference sequence). The CDR3 protein is CSAPTVEKLFF. CDR3 bases: TGCAGTGCTCCGACAGTAGAAAAACTGTTTTTT.

With respect to this clone: The same CDR3 also results from other DNA sequences found in this sample. The chain uses TRBV5-1 and TRBJ2-2; 9 bases are shared with TRBD1. V shed 4 bases, J shed 3 bases, and the junction held 4 bases outside the gene matches. The CDR3 sequence is 15 residues long. The germline gives CDR1 SGHRS, CDR2 YFSETQ. The CDR3 protein is CASSLGDRDTGELFF. As DNA, the CDR3 is TGCGCCAGCAGCCTGGGGGACAGGGACACCGGGGAGCTGTTTTTT.

The J gene is TRBJ2-5, the V gene TRBV4-1, with TRBD1 identical over 7 bases. With V trimmed by 0 bases and J by 9 bases, 10 bases remained unmatched. The germline gives CDR1 MGHRA, CDR2 YSYEKL. This CDR3 comprises 15 residues. In DNA form, the CDR3 reads TGCGCCAGCAGCCAAGATCGAGGGGGCTGGGCGCCCCAGTACTTC. Translation gives CASSQDRGGWAPQYF.

V is TRBV30 and J is TRBJ2-7; the match to TRBD2 covers 7 bases. The CDR3 length is 15 residues. Trimming took 2 bases from V and 5 from J; bases not matched to a gene: 12. CDR1 GTSNPN and CDR2 SVGIG come from the germline V gene (reference sequence). CDR3 in amino acids: CAWSFWERGGDEQYF. The CDR3 DNA reads TGTGCCTGGAGTTTTTGGGAGCGGGGAGGTGACGAGCAGTACTTC.

Many counts were recorded for this clone. The gene calls are TRBV10-3 and TRBJ1-1, with D maybe TRBD1 (5 bases). The V gene's germline CDR1 is ENHRY and CDR2 SYGVKD. The CDR3 is 14 amino acids. V dropped 8 bases and J dropped 1 base, with 14 bases sitting between them. The CDR3: CAIRKGTENTEAFF. The CDR3 DNA reads as TGTGCCATCCGTAAGGGGACGGAGAACACTGAAGCTTTCTTT.

V gene TRBV27 combines with J gene TRBJ1-2, with TRBD1 as a possible D gene (6 bases). This CDR3 has 14 residues. V was shortened by 0 bases and J by 4 bases, with 9 bases between the two germline ends. Per the germline V gene, CDR1 is MNHEY and CDR2 is SMNVEV (reference sequence). CDR3 sequence: CASSLSRGGYGYTF. The CDR3 nucleotides read TGTGCCAGCAGTTTATCGAGAGGGGGCTATGGCTACACCTTC.